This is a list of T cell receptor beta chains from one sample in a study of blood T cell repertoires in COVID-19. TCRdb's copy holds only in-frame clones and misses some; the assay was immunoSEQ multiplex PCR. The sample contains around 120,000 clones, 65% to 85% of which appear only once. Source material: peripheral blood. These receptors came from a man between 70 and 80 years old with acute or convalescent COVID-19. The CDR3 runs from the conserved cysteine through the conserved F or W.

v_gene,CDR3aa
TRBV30,CAWSSGPNQPQHF
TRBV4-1,CASSLRTSGGGTDTQYF
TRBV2,CASFPGTGGSALHF
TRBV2,CASILGQGWNTEAFF
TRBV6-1,CASSELRETQYF
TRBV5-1,CASSPRGGAGNEQFF
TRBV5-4,CASSAGLNNEKLFF
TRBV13,CASSLFGQLNEKLFF
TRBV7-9,CASSPYGTGRDEKLFF
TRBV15,CATSSSRRGGEFRYGYTF
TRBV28,CASRRQGYTGELFF
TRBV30,CAWVRPGTESNYGYTF
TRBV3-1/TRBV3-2,CASSHLGTGVTYEQYF
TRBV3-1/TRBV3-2,CASSLSGGLYNEQFF
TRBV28,CASSFTAGADYGYTF
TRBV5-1,CASSPAGVGEKLFF
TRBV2,CASSRLAGGQETQYF
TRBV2,CASISTGAGTQYF
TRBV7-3,CASSSAGAGTDTQYF
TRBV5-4,CASRPGQGATTGELFF
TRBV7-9,CASSLQLLPFGEQFF
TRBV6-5,CASSRDNNSPLHF